The sample holds a few counts of the clone carrying this T cell receptor (beta chain). The antigen is undetermined. The data originate from a study of beta chain features in type 1 diabetes. Findings and caveats of the study: When VDJ junctions were examined, type 1 diabetes patients showed fewer insertions and more deletions. Compared to healthy donors, patients appeared to have naive, central memory and Treg TCRB repertoires that were more alike.

Expressed TCRB transcripts were sequenced after all isolated RNA was converted to cDNA. The method was immunoSEQ multiplex PCR; TCRdb's version includes in-frame clones alone and lacks a portion of them. The table shows 250,000 to 400,000 clones, with about 15% occurring only once. Germline CDR1 is MGHRA and CDR2 is YSYEKL. CDR3 length: 15 residues. Between the trimmed V and J ends, which lost 0 bases and 5 bases, there was a span of 14 bases. The receptor was derived from a young man in good health. V usage is TRBV4-1 and J usage is TRBJ2-7, with D possibly TRBD1 on 6 matching bases. Sequencing was performed on central memory CD4+ T cells from blood. The CDR3 is CASSQDARGSDEQYF. The CDR3 nucleotides are TGCGCCAGCAGCCAAGATGCCAGGGGAAGCGACGAGCAGTACTTC.